The present entry profiles one TCR beta chain with its context. Ten or more counts support this clonotype. There is no known antigen for this receptor. Base qualities were left out, and no much larger clone turns up one base away. TCR cDNA was synthesized by 5'RACE template switching, through which a universal primer site and unique molecular identifiers were introduced. Priming for cDNA synthesis came from both the TCR alpha and TCR beta constant segments. Library amplification involved two PCR steps, and the second step added sample barcodes and sequencing adapters. Sequencing of the libraries was done on either Illumina HiSeq 2500 (2x100 bp) or NovaSeq (2x150 bp). As for the authors' bioinformatics: MIGEC handled demultiplexing of reads and collapsing into UMI consensus sequences, while MiXCR performed V(D)J alignment. Vaccine-responding clonotypes were identified with edgeR using replicate PBMC samples, with FDR below 0.01 and a log2 fold change above 5 up to day 15 being required. Bulk clonotypes were assigned CD4 or CD8 identity according to which sequenced CD4 or CD8 repertoire held them at higher abundance. The public reads were reanalyzed by TCRdb: fastp trimming at Q25, MiXCR alignment, in-frame beta chains only. Merged by CDR3 protein, the rows form single entries marked with the most common genes and DNA. TCRdb, not the authors, supplied the V and J calls. The sample table shows 150,000 to 200,000 distinct CDR3 sequences, and about 6.2% are seen once. The ten top clones hold less than 3.5% of the sample.

This record comes from a study of T cells after yellow fever vaccination (dated by TCRdb to 2018 to 2020). With respect to the entire study: Libraries from fractions with low cell numbers were prepared with the SMART-Seq v4 Ultra Low Input RNA kit. Bulk TCR alpha and beta repertoires were sequenced longitudinally to track T-cell clones before and after primary and booster YFV17D yellow fever vaccination. Two healthy male donors, one aged 18 to 29 and one aged 30 to 40 years, were included in the cohort. Blood was drawn at multiple timepoints before and after primary and secondary immunization, with bulk PBMC replicates and cell subsets isolated.

Unmatched junction bases come to 11, with V trimmed by 1 base and J by 6 bases. The CDR3 measures 17 amino acids from cysteine to phenylalanine. The entry retains the CDR3 DNA only, 51 bases that are in frame from base 1. CDR1 SGHTA and CDR2 FQGNSA were looked up in the germline V gene. The research as a whole found: The secondary T-cell response was found to be weaker but faster than the primary response, with a peak reached on day 5 rather than on day 15. A small share of clonotypes occurred in both CD4 and CD8 compartments, likely arising from convergent recombination. Computational filtering was needed because FACS-sorted repertoires could contain abundant contaminating clonotypes from the bulk population. Only a couple of donors were included in the study, so the extent to which the findings can be generalized is limited. After the booster, most clones that had expanded after primary vaccination were detected again (roughly 95% of CD4 and around 88% of CD8), suggesting broad maintenance of memory.

The treatment or condition label, read with the paper, signifies: live attenuated yellow fever vaccine strain. A standard Ficoll-Paque protocol was used to isolate PBMCs from peripheral blood. CD4 and CD8 T-cell fractions were isolated with Dynabeads CD4 and CD8 positive selection kits. TriZol was used to extract RNA from bulk PBMCs, from CD4 and CD8 fractions, and from dextramer-positive and dextramer-negative fractions. The rearrangement joined TRBV7-2 to TRBJ1-5; 8 bases in between match TRBD1. This clonotype originated in a man aged 18 to 35 who received the YFV17D yellow fever vaccine. The sample consisted of CD4+ T cells sorted from PBMCs, taken on the day of the first yellow fever vaccination. The nucleotide sequence reads TGTGCCAGCAGCTTAGTTCCAGGGACAGGTAGCGGTCAGCCCCAGCATTTT. Its protein product is CASSLVPGTGSGQPQHF.